This T cell receptor (beta chain) was found in a study of vaccination and CD4 T cells after COVID-19. The Oncomine TCR Beta short-read assay generated sequence data from the DNA of cultured CD4+ T cells. TCRdb reprocessed the PCR reads via MiXCR and lists one record per CDR3 protein. The profile shows over 10,000 distinct CDR3 sequences, about 48% of them singletons. Regarding this clonotype: Its antigen is undetermined.

Sample treatment: approximately 9-day PBMC culture with coronavirus spike peptide pools or control peptides (ViraFEST assay). The starting material was cultured CD4+ T cells from blood, obtained after SARS-CoV-2 vaccination. The source of this sequence is a human donor with COVID-19.

Written as DNA, the CDR3 is TGTGCCAGCAGCACTGACTGGAGCTCCTACAATGAGCAGTTCTTC. This encodes CASSTDWSSYNEQFF. The chain uses TRBV6-1 and TRBJ2-1; D call uncertain. Between the trimmed V and J ends, which lost 6 bases and 0 bases, there was a span of 12 bases. CDR3 length: 15 amino acids. Germline V gene sequence: CDR1 MNHNS, CDR2 SASEGT.